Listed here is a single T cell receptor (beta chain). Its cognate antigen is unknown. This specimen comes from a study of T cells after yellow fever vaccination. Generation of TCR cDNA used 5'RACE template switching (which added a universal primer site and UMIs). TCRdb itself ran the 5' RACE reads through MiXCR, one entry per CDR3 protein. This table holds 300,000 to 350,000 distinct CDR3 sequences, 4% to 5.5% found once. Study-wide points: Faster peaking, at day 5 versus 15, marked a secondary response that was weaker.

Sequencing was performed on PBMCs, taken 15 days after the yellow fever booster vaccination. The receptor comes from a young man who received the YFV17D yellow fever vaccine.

Written as DNA, the CDR3 is TGTGCCAGCAGCTTCTCTAGCAACACAGATACGCAGTATTTT. Translated, it gives CASSFSSNTDTQYF. The V gene is TRBV7-2, the J gene TRBJ2-3; D might be TRBD2 (5 bases). Between the trimmed V and J ends, which lost 3 bases and 2 bases, there was a span of 9 bases. The CDR3 has 14 residues. CDR1 and CDR2 from the germline V gene are SGHTA and FQGNSA.